This T cell receptor beta chain was profiled in a study of CD8+ T cells in alopecia areata listed by TCRdb under 2018. With respect to the entire study: To study T cell clonal expansion in alopecia areata, the researchers applied high-throughput TCRbeta sequencing to both the C3H/HeJ mouse model and human patients. RNA was extracted with the PAXgene miRNA kit for fixed scalp, the miRNeasy kit for PBMCs, and the RNeasy kit for mouse skin. Scalp tissue and sorted CD4+ and CD8+ peripheral blood T cells from patchy and totalis/universalis alopecia areata patients and from healthy controls were covered by human TCRbeta sequencing. immunoSEQ multiplex PCR using 35 Vbeta forward primers and 13 Jbeta reverse primers was used to amplify TCRbeta CDR3 regions. Scalp clonality was compared across normal scalp (n=4), patchy alopecia areata scalp (n=8), and alopecia totalis/universalis scalp (n=8). Points the paper makes about the study in general: Unlike mouse skin, which is dominated by gammadelta T cells, normal human skin has resident alphabeta T cells that are also sequenced, and this complicates analysis of the scalp TCR repertoire. Compared with mice, TCR sequences shared between patients were less clear, possibly partly because of HLA diversity across the patient population. Compared with normal scalp, lesional scalp, particularly in alopecia totalis/universalis, had higher clonality and more expanded CD8+ clones, which suggests antigenic drive.

Concerning this clone: The antigen it recognizes is unknown. Within one base of it there is no much larger clone, and no base qualities were kept.

The CDR3 numbers 15 residues from cysteine through phenylalanine. Kept here is only the CDR3 DNA, which spans 45 bases and is read in frame from base 1. Reading the germline V gene gives CDR1 MNHNS and CDR2 SASEGT. The V end loses 1 base and the J end loses 4 bases, and a stretch of 13 bases separates them. Libraries were built with the immunoSEQ multiplex PCR assay. RNA was extracted from all samples and reverse transcribed into cDNA, which served as template for TCR sequencing. First-strand cDNA was synthesized using SuperScript III with a 2:1 mix of oligo-dT and random hexamers. A synthetic immune receptor repertoire was used to measure amplification bias, and any remaining bias was corrected computationally. Under the source paper's analysis protocol: Raw reads were preprocessed to remove errors, and CDR3 was defined according to IMGT conventions as the region from the conserved cysteine to phenylalanine. Clonality was calculated as 1 minus Shannon entropy normalized by log2 of the number of productive unique TCRs. Whether scalp clones were CD4 or CD8 was inferred by matching scalp TCRbeta sequences against CD4 and CD8 repertoires sorted from blood. Imported from immuneACCESS, the table was reduced by TCRdb to in-frame sequences with V and J called. These copies leave out some clones; in studies compared against another copy, an unresolved V gene accounts for under half, and the cause of the remainder is not known. D and trimming come from the DNA, and the V and J calls and clone size come from that table. This sample holds about 150,000 clones; around 55% were observed only once. About 4.4% of the sample is in the top ten clones.

After PBMCs were isolated by density centrifugation and stained for CD3, CD4 and CD8, a FACSAria was used to sort CD4+ and CD8+ T cells. Scalp biopsies and blood samples were obtained from unaffected controls. This receptor chain uses TRBV6-1 and TRBJ1-2; the D gene identity is not certain. The receptor was derived from a human donor in good health. The sequenced material came from CD4+ T cells sorted from blood. Here is the DNA: TGTGCCAGCAGTGAAGGGGCAGGCGGCGGCTATGGCTACACCTTC. This yields the protein CASSEGAGGGYGYTF.